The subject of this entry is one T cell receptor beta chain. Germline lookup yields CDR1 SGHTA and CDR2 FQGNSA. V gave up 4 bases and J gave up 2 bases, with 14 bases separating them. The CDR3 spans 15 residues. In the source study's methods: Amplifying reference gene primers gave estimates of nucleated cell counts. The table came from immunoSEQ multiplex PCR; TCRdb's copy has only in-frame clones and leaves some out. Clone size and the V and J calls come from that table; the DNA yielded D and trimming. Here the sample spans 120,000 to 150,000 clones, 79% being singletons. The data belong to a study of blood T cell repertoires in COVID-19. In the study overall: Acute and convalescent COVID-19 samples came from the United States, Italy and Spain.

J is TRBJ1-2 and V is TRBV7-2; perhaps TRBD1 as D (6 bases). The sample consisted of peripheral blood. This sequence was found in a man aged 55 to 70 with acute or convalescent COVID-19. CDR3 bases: TGTGCCAGCAGCTCAGCGGGGGGGCACAACTATGGCTACACCTTC. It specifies CASSSAGGHNYGYTF.